The 23 T cell receptor beta chains below come from one sample, sequenced in a study of blood T cell repertoires in COVID-19. TCRdb keeps only in-frame clones here, not all; method: immunoSEQ multiplex PCR. The sample lists about 230,000 clones; around 92% were seen once. Input material: PBMCs or T cells enriched from blood (not recorded which). The source of these receptors is a young woman with acute COVID-19.

This chain connects TRBV19 to TRBJ1-2, with TRBD1 matching 8 bases. Germline-derived CDR1 and CDR2 are LNHDA and SQIVND (reference sequence). The J segment lost 4 bases and the V segment lost 5 bases, leaving 15 bases of the junction unmatched. There are 17 residues in the CDR3. CDR3 bases: TGTGCCAGTAGTCCCGGGACAGGAGGTCCCTCTACCTATGGCTACACCTTC. Translated, it gives CASSPGTGGPSTYGYTF.

V usage is TRBV2 and J usage is TRBJ2-7; D is possibly TRBD1 (6 bases). The length of the CDR3 is 15 residues. In germline, CDR1 is SNHLY, CDR2 FYNNEI. Trimming removed 7 bases at V and 3 bases at J, with 19 bases between. The CDR3 loop is CASNEGGGRLYEQYF. In DNA form, the CDR3 reads TGTGCCAGCAACGAGGGTGGGGGCCGACTCTACGAGCAGTACTTC.

The chain combines TRBV11-2 with TRBJ1-3, with a possible D match to TRBD1 (6 bases). Trimming shortened V by 6 bases and J by 0 bases, and 12 bases separated the two germline ends. This CDR3 comprises 15 residues. From germline, CDR1 is SGHAT and CDR2 FQNNGV. The CDR3 sequence is CASSPDRSSGNTIYF. DNA for the CDR3: TGTGCCAGCAGTCCTGACAGGAGCTCTGGAAACACCATATATTTT.

The rearrangement joins TRBV19 to TRBJ2-7; 10 bases agree with TRBD1. This CDR3 contains 16 residues. J lost 6 bases, V lost 6 bases, and 14 bases had no gene match. Germline-derived CDR1 and CDR2 are LNHDA and SQIVND (reference sequence). The CDR3 region is CASSLLAGTGVGEQYF. As DNA, the CDR3 is TGTGCCAGTAGCCTTCTCGCCGGGACAGGGGTGGGCGAGCAGTACTTC.

The chain couples TRBV7-9 to TRBJ1-3; the D is unclear. Germline V gene sequence: CDR1 SEHNR, CDR2 FQNEAQ (reference sequence). Trimming cost V 5 bases and J 4 bases, with 9 bases left between them. The CDR3 is 13 residues long. CDR3 bases: TGTGCCAGCAGCCGAGGTCGGGGAAACACCATATATTTT. Encoded protein: CASSRGRGNTIYF.

The chain's CDR3 is CASSSSGGDTEAFF. In DNA, the CDR3 is TGTGCCAGCAGCTCCTCGGGGGGGGACACTGAAGCTTTCTTT. The chain links TRBV5-4 to TRBJ1-1; a weak D match, TRBD1 (5 bases). From germline, CDR1 is SGHNT and CDR2 YYREEE (reference sequence). V lost 3 bases, J lost 3 bases, and 12 bases lay in between. The CDR3 totals 14 residues.

The genes are TRBV19 and TRBJ1-5, with D tentatively TRBD1 (6 bases). The CDR3 runs to 17 residues. Per the germline V gene, CDR1 is LNHDA and CDR2 is SQIVND (reference sequence). Trimming cost V 4 bases and J 2 bases, with 18 bases left between them. The CDR3: CASSTLGHLGGNQPQHF. The CDR3 DNA reads as TGTGCCAGTAGTACCCTGGGACACCTAGGGGGCAATCAGCCCCAGCATTTT.

The rearrangement joins TRBV7-6 to TRBJ2-6; no clear D. This CDR3 comprises 15 residues. CDR1 is SGHVS, CDR2 FNYEAQ, per germline. The ends were cut back, 5 bases at V and 0 bases at J, with 8 bases in the middle. The CDR3 spells CASSPLSSGANVLTF. In nucleotides, the CDR3 is TGTGCCAGCAGCCCACTTTCCTCTGGGGCCAACGTCCTGACTTTC.

The chain links TRBV5-1 to TRBJ2-5; 11 bases align to TRBD2. With 0 bases clipped from V and 3 bases from J, the junction kept 7 bases outside the gene matches. Germline V CDR1 and CDR2: SGHRS, YFSETQ. The CDR3 totals 17 residues. The CDR3 DNA reads TGCGCCAGCAGCTTGGCCGGGACTAGCGGACTGAAAGAGACCCAGTACTTC. It translates to CASSLAGTSGLKETQYF.

The chain employs TRBV3-1 (or the pseudogene TRBV3-2) and TRBJ2-7; 8 bases fit TRBD2. V lost 2 bases to trimming and J lost 3 bases; unmatched junction nucleotides: 0. Germline CDR1 LGHDT, CDR2 YNNKEL (reference sequence). The CDR3 sequence is 13 residues long. This CDR3 is CASSQSGGYEQYF. The CDR3 nucleotides are TGTGCCAGCAGCCAAAGCGGGGGCTACGAGCAGTACTTC.

The V call is TRBV19, the J call TRBJ1-4, with TRBD1 matching 7 bases. The germline V gene has CDR1 LNHDA and CDR2 SQIVND (reference sequence). The V segment lost 6 bases and the J segment 1 base; nucleotides outside the gene matches: 11. The CDR3 loop spans 17 amino acids. DNA for the CDR3: TGTGCCAGTAGCAAAAACAGGGGCGGCGGAACTAATGAAAAACTGTTTTTT. Its protein is CASSKNRGGGTNEKLFF.

The chain is built from TRBV27 and TRBJ2-1; 9 bases are shared with TRBD1. Germline V gene data show CDR1 as MNHEY and CDR2 as SMNVEV (reference sequence). J gave up 12 bases and V 6 bases, and 12 bases lay outside the gene matches. This CDR3 spans 14 amino acids. This CDR3 is CASRLQGAGVGQFF. The CDR3, as DNA: TGTGCCAGCAGGTTACAGGGGGCGGGAGTAGGGCAGTTCTTC.

This clone was detected only once. This chain links TRBV23-1 with TRBJ1-4; tentative D call: TRBD1 (6 bases). TRBV23-1 is given ORF status, its function remaining uncertain. Deletions cut 7 bases from V and 3 bases from J, with 21 bases between. CDR3 length: 17 amino acids. The CDR3 region is CASTPDRGFCANEKLFF. DNA of the CDR3: TGCGCCAGCACCCCGGACAGAGGCTTTTGTGCTAATGAAAAACTGTTTTTT.

J is TRBJ1-1 and V is TRBV7-9, with unresolved D. Germline CDR1 SEHNR, CDR2 FQNEAQ (reference sequence). The ends were cut back, 1 base at V and 7 bases at J, with 7 bases in the middle. The CDR3 is made up of 12 amino acids. CDR3: CASSLGQNEAFF. The CDR3 nucleotides are TGTGCCAGCAGCTTAGGGCAGAATGAAGCTTTCTTT.

This chain joins TRBV11-2 and TRBJ1-1; tentatively, D is TRBD1 (5 bases). CDR1 is SGHAT and CDR2 is FQNNGV in the germline V gene. The V and J ends lost 6 bases and 7 bases respectively, with 12 bases between them. This CDR3 spans 12 amino acids. As DNA, the CDR3 is TGTGCCAGCAGGCCCGGGGGTAATGAAGCTTTCTTT. Translation gives CASRPGGNEAFF.

The chain combines TRBV11-2 with TRBJ1-2; TRBD1 matches at 7 bases. Germline V gene data show CDR1 as SGHAT and CDR2 as FQNNGV. CDR3 size: 14 residues. V shed 5 bases and J 5 bases; nucleotides not matched to a gene: 8. CDR3 residues: CASSPPGTAYGYTF. DNA of the CDR3: TGTGCCAGCAGCCCCCCCGGGACAGCTTATGGCTACACCTTC.

The chain combines TRBV9 with TRBJ1-4; D not resolved. CDR3 length: 13 residues. The germline CDR1 and CDR2 sequences are SGDLS and YYNGEE. The V end was cut by 4 bases, the J end by 0 bases, with 4 bases between. The CDR3 nucleotides read TGTGCCAGCAGCTCCACAACTAATGAAAAACTGTTTTTT. Translated, it gives CASSSTTNEKLFF.

The CDR3 DNA follows: TGTGCCTGGGCTGGACAGACAACTGGAAACACCATATATTTT. Translation gives CAWAGQTTGNTIYF. This chain joins TRBV30 and TRBJ1-3; perhaps TRBD1 as D (6 bases). This CDR3 contains 14 residues. Germline V gene data show CDR1 as GTSNPN and CDR2 as SVGIG (reference sequence). With 5 bases removed from V and 2 bases from J, the gap between germline ends came to 13 bases.

The V gene is TRBV5-8, the J gene TRBJ1-1, with TRBD1 matching over 7 bases. Germline loops: CDR1 SGHTS, CDR2 YDEGEE. CDR3 size: 14 residues. V trimming: 5 bases; J trimming: 0 bases; junction bases outside the gene matches: 4. In DNA form, the CDR3 reads TGTGCCAGCAGTAGAACAGGGGTGAACACTGAAGCTTTCTTT. Protein sequence: CASSRTGVNTEAFF.

The chain recombines TRBV28 with TRBJ1-2; 8 bases line up with TRBD1. Germline assignment: CDR1 MDHEN and CDR2 SYDVKM. The V and J ends lost 5 bases and 5 bases, in that order; junction bases with no gene match: 7. The CDR3 is 14 residues long. The CDR3 DNA follows: TGTGCCAGCAGTCCGGGACAGGTCCAATATGGCTACACCTTC. Its translation: CASSPGQVQYGYTF.

This clone came up a few times. This chain links TRBV6-5 with TRBJ2-1; D is unclear. The length of the CDR3 is 14 residues. V gave up 4 bases and J gave up 6 bases, with 13 bases separating them. CDR1 and CDR2 from the germline V gene are MNHEY and SVGAGI. CDR3 protein: CASSSYGGSNEQFF. Written as DNA, the CDR3 is TGTGCCAGCAGTTCTTATGGTGGCTCCAATGAGCAGTTCTTC.

This sequence joins TRBV2 and TRBJ2-1; TRBD1 matches 12 bases. The V and J ends lost 6 bases and 7 bases, in that order; junction bases with no gene match: 4. The CDR3 runs 14 residues. The germline V gene encodes CDR1 SNHLY and CDR2 FYNNEI. CDR3 nucleotides: TGTGCCAGCAGGGGACAGGGGGCGAGGAATGAGCAGTTCTTC. It specifies CASRGQGARNEQFF.

This clone showed up just a few times. CDR3 sequence reads: CAWSAAGVINYGYTF. CDR3 DNA sequence: TGTGCCTGGAGTGCCGCCGGGGTTATCAACTATGGCTACACCTTC. This sequence joins TRBV30 and TRBJ1-2, with D hard to call. The germline V and J ends were trimmed by 1 base and 2 bases, with 14 bases remaining between them. CDR3 length equals 15 residues. The germline gives CDR1 GTSNPN, CDR2 SVGIG (reference sequence).